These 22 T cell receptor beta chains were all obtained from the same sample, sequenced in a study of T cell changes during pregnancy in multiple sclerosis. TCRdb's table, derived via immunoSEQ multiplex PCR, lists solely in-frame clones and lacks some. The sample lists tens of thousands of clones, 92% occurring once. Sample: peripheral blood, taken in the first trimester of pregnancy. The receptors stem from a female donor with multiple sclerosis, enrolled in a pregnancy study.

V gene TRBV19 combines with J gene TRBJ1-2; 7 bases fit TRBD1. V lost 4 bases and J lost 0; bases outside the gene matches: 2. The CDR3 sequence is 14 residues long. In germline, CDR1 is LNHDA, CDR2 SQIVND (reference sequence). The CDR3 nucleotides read TGTGCCAGTAGTAGGACAGGTACTAACTATGGCTACACCTTC. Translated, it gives CASSRTGTNYGYTF.

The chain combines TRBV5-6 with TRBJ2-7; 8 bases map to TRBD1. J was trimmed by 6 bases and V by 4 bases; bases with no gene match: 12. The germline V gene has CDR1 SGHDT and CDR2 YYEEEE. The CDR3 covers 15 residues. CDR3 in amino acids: CASSQMDRDFAEQYF. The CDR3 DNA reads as TGTGCCAGCAGCCAGATGGACAGGGATTTCGCCGAGCAGTACTTC. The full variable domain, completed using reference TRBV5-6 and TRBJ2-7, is DAGVTQSPTHLIKTRGQQVTLRCSPKSGHDTVSWYQQALGQGPQFIFQYYEEEERQRGNFPDRFSGHQFPNYSSELNVNALLLGDSALYLCASSQMDRDFAEQYFGPGTRLTVT.

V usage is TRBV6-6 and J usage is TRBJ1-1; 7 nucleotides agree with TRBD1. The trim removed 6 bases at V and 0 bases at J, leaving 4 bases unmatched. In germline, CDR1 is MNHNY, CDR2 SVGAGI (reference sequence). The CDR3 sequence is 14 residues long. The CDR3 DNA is TGTGCCAGCAGATCGGGACAGATGAACACTGAAGCTTTCTTT. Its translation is CASRSGQMNTEAFF.

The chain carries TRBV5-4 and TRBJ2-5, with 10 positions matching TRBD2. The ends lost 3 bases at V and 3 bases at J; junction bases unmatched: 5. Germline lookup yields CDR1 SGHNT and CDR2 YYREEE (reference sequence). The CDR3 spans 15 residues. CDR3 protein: CASSSLAGAKETQYF. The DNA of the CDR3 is TGTGCCAGCAGCTCCCTAGCGGGGGCCAAAGAGACCCAGTACTTC.

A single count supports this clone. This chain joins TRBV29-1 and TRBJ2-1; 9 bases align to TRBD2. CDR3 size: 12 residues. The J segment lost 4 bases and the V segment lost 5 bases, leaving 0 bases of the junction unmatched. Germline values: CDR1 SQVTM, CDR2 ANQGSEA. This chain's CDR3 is CSVTSGYNEQFF. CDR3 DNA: TGCAGCGTTACTAGCGGGTACAATGAGCAGTTCTTC.

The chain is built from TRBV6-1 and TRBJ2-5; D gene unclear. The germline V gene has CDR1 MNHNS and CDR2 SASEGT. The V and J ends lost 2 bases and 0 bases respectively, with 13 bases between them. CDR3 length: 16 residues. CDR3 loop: CASSEYRDWYQETQYF. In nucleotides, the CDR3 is TGTGCCAGCAGTGAATATCGAGACTGGTACCAAGAGACCCAGTACTTC.

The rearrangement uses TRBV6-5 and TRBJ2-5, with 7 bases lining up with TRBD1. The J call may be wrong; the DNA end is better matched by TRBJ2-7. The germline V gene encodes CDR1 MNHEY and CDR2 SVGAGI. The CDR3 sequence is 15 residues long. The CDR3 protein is CASSYLPGQLYEQYF. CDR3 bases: TGTGCCAGCAGTTATCTTCCGGGACAGCTCTACGAGCAGTACTTC.

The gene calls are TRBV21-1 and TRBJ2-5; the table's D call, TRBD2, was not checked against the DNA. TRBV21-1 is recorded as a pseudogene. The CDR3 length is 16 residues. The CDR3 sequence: CASSKDPADVQETQYF. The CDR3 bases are TGTGCCAGCAGCAAAGATCCAGCGGACGTACAAGAGACCCAGTACTTC.

DNA for the CDR3: TGTGCCACCAGCAGAGACAGGGCGGAGGGCGGCACAGATACGCAGTATTTT. The encoded protein is CATSRDRAEGGTDTQYF. V and J are TRBV15 and TRBJ2-3; perhaps TRBD2 as D (6 bases). Looked up from germline, CDR1 is LNHNV and CDR2 is YYDKDF (reference sequence). The V and J ends lost 0 bases and 1 base respectively, with 14 bases between them. The CDR3 is 17 amino acids.

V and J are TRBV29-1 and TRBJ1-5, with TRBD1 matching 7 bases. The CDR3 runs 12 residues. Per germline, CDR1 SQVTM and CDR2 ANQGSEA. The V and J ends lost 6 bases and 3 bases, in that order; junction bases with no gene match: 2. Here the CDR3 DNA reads TGCAGCGTGGGACAGTACAATCAGCCCCAGCATTTT. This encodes CSVGQYNQPQHF.

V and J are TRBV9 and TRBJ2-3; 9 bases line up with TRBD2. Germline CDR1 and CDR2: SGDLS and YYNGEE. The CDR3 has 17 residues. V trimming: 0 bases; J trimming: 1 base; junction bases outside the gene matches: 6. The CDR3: CASSVASSSGGTDTQYF. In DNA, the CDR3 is TGTGCCAGCAGCGTAGCTAGTTCTAGCGGGGGCACAGATACGCAGTATTTT.

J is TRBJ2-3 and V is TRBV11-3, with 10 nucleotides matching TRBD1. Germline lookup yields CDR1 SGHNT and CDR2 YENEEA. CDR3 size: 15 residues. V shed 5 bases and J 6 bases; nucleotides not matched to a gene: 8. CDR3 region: CASSAPGTGADTQYF. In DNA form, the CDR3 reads TGTGCCAGCAGCGCCCCGGGGACAGGGGCGGATACGCAGTATTTT. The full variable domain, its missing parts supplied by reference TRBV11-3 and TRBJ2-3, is EAGVVQSPRYKIIEKKQPVAFWCNPISGHNTLYWYLQNLGQGPELLIRYENEEAVDDSQLPKDRFSAERLKGVDSTLKIQPAELGDSAVYLCASSAPGTGADTQYFGPGTRLTVL.

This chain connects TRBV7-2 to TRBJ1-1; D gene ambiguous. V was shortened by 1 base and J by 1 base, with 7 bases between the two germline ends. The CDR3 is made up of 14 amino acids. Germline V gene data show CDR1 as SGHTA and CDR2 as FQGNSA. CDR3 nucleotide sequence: TGTGCCAGCAGCTTAGGCATGGCGAACACTGAAGCTTTCTTT. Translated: CASSLGMANTEAFF.

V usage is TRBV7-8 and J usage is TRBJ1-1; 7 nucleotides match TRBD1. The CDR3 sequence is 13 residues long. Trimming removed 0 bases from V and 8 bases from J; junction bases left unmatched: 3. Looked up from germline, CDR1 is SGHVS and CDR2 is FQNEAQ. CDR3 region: CASSLAGTAEAFF. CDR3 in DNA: TGTGCCAGCAGCTTAGCGGGGACAGCAGAAGCTTTCTTT.

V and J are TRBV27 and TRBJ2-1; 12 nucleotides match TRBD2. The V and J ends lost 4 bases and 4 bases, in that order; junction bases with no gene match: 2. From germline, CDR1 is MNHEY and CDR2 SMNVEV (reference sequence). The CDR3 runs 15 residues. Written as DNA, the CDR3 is TGTGCCAGCAGTTCGCTAGCGGGAGGGTACAATGAGCAGTTCTTC. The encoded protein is CASSSLAGGYNEQFF.

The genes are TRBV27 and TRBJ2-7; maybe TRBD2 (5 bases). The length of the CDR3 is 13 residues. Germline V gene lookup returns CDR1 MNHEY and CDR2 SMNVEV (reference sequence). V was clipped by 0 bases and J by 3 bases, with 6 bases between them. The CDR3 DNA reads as TGTGCCAGCAGTTTATCGAGCGGCTACGAGCAGTACTTC. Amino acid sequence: CASSLSSGYEQYF.

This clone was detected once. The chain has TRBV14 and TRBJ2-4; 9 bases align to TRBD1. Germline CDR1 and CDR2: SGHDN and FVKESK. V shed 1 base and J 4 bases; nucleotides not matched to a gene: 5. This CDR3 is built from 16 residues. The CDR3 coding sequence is TGTGCCAGCAGCCAAGTGGAGACAGGGGGGAAAAACATTCAGTACTTC. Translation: CASSQVETGGKNIQYF.

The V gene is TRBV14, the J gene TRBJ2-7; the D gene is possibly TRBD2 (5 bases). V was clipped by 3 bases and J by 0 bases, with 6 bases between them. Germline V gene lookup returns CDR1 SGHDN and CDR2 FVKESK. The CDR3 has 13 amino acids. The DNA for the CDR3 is TGTGCCAGCAGCCAGGGGAGCTCCTACGAGCAGTACTTC. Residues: CASSQGSSYEQYF.

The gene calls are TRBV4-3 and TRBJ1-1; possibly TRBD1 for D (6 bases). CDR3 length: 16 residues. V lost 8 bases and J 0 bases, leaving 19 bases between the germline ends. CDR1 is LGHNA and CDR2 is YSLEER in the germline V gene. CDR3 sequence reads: CASRQDFGQLNTEAFF. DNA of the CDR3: TGCGCCAGCCGACAGGATTTTGGACAGTTGAACACTGAAGCTTTCTTT.

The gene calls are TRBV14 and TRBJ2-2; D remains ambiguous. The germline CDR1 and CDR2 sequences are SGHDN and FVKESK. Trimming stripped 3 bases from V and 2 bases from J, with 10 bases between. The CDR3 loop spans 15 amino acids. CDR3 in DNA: TGTGCCAGCAGCCATGGCATACAAAACACCGGGGAGCTGTTTTTT. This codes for CASSHGIQNTGELFF.

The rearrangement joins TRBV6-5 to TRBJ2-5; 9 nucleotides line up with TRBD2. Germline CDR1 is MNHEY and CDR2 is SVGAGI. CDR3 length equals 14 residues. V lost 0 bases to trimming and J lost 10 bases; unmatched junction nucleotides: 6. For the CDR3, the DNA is TGTGCCAGCAGTTACTCTAACAGCGGGAGGTTCCAGTACTTC. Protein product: CASSYSNSGRFQYF.

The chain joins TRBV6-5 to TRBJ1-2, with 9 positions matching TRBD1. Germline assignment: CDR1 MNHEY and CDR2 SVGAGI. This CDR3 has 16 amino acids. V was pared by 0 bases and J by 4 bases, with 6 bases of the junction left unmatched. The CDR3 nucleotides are TGTGCCAGCAGTTACTCCGGGACAGGGCCAGCCTATGGCTACACCTTC. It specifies CASSYSGTGPAYGYTF.